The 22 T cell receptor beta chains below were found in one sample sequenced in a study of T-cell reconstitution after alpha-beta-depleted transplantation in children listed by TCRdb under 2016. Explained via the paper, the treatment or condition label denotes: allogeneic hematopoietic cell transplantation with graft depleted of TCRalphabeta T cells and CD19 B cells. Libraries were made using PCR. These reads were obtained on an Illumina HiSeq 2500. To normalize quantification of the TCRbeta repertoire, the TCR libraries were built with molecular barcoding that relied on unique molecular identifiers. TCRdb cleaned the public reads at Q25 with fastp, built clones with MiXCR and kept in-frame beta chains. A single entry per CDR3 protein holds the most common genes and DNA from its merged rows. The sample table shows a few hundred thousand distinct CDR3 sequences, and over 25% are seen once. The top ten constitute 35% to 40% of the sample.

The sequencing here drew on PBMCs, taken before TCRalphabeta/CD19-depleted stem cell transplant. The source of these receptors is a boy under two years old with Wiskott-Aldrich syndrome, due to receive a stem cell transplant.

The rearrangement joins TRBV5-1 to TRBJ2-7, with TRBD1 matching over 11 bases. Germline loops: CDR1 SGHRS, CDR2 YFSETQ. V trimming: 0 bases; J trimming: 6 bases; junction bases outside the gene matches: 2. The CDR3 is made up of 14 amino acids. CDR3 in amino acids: CASSLGTGGGEQYF. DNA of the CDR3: TGCGCCAGCAGCTTGGGGACAGGGGGCGGCGAGCAGTACTTC.

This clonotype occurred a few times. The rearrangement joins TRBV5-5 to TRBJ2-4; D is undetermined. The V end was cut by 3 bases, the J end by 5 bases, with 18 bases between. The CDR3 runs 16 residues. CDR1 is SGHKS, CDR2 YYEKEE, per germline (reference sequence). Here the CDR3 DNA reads TGTGCCAGCAGCTCCCTCGGTGGAAGTATGGAAAACATTCAGTACTTC. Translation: CASSSLGGSMENIQYF.

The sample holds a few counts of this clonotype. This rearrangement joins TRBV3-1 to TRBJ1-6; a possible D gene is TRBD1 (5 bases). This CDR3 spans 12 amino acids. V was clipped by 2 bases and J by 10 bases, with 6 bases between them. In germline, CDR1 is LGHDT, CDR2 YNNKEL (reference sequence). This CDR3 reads CASSQRDSPLHF. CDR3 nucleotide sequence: TGTGCCAGCAGCCAAAGGGACTCACCCCTCCACTTT.

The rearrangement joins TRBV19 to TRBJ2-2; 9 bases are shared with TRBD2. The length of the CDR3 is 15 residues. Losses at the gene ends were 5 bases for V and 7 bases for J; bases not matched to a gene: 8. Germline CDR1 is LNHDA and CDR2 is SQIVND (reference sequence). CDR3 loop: CASSGSGSVVGELFF. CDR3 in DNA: TGTGCCAGTAGTGGTAGCGGGAGTGTTGTCGGGGAGCTGTTTTTT.

Written as DNA, the CDR3 is TGCGCCAGCAATAACCCCGGGAGCTACGAGCAGTACTTC. Its translation: CASNNPGSYEQYF. V gene TRBV5-1 combines with J gene TRBJ2-7; D might be TRBD2 (6 bases). CDR3 length: 13 amino acids. CDR1 and CDR2 (germline): SGHRS, YFSETQ. V dropped 6 bases and J dropped 3 bases, with 13 bases sitting between them.

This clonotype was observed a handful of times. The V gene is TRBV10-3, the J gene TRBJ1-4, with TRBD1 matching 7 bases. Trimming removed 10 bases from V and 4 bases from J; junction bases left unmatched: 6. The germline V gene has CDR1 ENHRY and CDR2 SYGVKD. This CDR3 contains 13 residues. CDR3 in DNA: TGTGCCACCGGACAGGCCGGTAATGAAAAACTGTTTTTT. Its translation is CATGQAGNEKLFF.

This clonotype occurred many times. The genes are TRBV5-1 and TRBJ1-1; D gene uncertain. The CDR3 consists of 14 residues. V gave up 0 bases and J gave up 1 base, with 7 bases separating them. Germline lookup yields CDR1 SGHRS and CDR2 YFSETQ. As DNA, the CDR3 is TGCGCCAGCAGCTTGGCTACGGCGAACACTGAAGCTTTCTTT. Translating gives CASSLATANTEAFF.

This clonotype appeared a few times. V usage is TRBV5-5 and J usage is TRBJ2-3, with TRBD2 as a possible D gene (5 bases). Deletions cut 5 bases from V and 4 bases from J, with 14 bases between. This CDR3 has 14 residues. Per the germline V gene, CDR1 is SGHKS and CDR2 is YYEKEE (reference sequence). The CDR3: CASREASWADTQYF. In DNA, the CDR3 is TGTGCCAGCAGGGAGGCTAGTTGGGCAGATACGCAGTATTTT.

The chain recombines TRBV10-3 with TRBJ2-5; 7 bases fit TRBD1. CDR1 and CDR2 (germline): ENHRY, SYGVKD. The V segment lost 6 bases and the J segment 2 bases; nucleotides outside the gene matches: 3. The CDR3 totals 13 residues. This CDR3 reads CAISRQGQETQYF. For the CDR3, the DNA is TGTGCCATCAGCCGACAGGGTCAAGAGACCCAGTACTTC.

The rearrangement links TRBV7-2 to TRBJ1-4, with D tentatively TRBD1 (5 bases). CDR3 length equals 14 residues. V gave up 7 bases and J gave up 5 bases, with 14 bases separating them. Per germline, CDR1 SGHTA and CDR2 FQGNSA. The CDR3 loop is CASKPTGLNEKLFF. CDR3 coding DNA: TGTGCCAGCAAACCTACAGGACTCAATGAAAAACTGTTTTTT.

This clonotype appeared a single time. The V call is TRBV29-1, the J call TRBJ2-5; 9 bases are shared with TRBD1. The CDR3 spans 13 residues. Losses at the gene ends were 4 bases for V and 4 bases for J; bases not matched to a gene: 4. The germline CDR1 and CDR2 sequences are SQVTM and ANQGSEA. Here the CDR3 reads CSVGTGEGETQYF. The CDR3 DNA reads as TGCAGCGTTGGGACAGGGGAGGGAGAGACCCAGTACTTC.

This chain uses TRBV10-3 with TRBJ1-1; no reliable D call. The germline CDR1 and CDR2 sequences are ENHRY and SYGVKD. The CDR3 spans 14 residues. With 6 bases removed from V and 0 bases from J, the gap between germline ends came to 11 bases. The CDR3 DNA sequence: TGTGCCATCAGGAACGGCTTCATGAACACTGAAGCTTTCTTT. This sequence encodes CAIRNGFMNTEAFF.

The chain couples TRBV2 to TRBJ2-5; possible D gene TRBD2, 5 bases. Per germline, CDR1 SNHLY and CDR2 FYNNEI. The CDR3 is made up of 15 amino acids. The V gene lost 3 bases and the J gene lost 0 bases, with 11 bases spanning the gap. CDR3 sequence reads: CASSEERLYQETQYF. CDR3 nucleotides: TGTGCCAGCAGTGAGGAGCGGCTTTACCAAGAGACCCAGTACTTC.

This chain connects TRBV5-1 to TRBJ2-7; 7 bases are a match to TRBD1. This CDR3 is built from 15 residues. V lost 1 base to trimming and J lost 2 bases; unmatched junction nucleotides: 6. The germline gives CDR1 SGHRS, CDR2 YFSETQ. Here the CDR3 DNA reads TGCGCCAGCAGCTTGAGGCCAGGGGGTACCTACGAGCAGTACTTC. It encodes CASSLRPGGTYEQYF.

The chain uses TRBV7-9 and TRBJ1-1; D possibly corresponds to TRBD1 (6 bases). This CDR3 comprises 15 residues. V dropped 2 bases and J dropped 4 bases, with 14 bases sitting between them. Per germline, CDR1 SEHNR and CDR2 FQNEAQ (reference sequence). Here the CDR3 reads CASSLYIGGGTEAFF. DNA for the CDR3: TGTGCCAGCAGCTTATACATAGGAGGGGGCACTGAAGCTTTCTTT.

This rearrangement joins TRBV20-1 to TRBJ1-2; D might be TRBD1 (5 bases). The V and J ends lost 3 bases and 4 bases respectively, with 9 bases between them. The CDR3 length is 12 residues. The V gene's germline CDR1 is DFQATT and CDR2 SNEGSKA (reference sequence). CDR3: CSARTQGYGYTF. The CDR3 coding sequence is TGCAGTGCTAGGACCCAGGGCTATGGCTACACCTTC.

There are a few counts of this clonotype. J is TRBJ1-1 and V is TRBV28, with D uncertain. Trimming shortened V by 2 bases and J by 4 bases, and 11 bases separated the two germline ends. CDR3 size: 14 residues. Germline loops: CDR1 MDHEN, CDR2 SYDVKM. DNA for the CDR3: TGTGCCAGCAGTTTACCCCCGGGAACCACTGAAGCTTTCTTT. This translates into CASSLPPGTTEAFF.

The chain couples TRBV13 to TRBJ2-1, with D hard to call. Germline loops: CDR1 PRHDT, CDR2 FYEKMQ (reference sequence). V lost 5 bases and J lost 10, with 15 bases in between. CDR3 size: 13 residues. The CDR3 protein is CASSAGPTREQFF. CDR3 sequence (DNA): TGTGCCAGCAGCGCCGGACCGACGCGAGAGCAGTTCTTC.

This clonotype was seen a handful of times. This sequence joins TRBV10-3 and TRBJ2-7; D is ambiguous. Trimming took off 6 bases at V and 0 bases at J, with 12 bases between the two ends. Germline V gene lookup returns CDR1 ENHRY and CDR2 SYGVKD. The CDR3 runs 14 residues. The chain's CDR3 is CAIRPSASSYEQYF. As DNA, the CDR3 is TGTGCCATCAGACCCTCTGCGAGCTCCTACGAGCAGTACTTC.

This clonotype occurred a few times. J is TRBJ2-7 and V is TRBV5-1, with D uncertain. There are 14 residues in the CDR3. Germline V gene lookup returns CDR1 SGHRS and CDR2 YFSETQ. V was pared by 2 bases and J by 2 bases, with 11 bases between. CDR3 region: CASSLAHEPYEQYF. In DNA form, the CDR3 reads TGCGCCAGCAGCTTAGCCCACGAGCCCTACGAGCAGTACTTC.

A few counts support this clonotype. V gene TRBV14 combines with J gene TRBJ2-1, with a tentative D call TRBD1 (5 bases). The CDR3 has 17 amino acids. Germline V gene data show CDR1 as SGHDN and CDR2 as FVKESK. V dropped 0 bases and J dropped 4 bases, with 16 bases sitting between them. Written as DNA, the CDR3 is TGTGCCAGCAGCCAAGATCAGAATGGACATTATTACAATGAGCAGTTCTTC. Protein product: CASSQDQNGHYYNEQFF.

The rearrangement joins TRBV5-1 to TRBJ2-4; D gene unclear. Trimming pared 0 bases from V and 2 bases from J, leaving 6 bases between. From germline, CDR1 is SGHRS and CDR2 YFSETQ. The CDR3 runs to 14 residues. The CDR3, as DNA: TGCGCCAGCAGCTTGGGAGAATCCAAAAACATTCAGTACTTC. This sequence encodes CASSLGESKNIQYF.